This entry lists 8 T cell receptor beta chains sequenced from one sample in a study of blood T cell repertoires in COVID-19. The method was immunoSEQ multiplex PCR; TCRdb's version includes in-frame clones alone and lacks a portion of them. The table includes 150,000 to 200,000 clones, roughly nine tenths detected once. The sequenced sample was peripheral blood. The receptors were gathered from a man between 18 and 29 years old who had recovered from COVID-19.

Only one count was recorded for this clone. For the CDR3, the DNA is TGCGCCAGCAGCTTCCTGACAGGGTACGAGCAGTACTTC. It yields the protein CASSFLTGYEQYF. V and J are TRBV5-1 and TRBJ2-7; 7 nucleotides align to TRBD1. The junction had 3 bases not matched to a gene; V was cut back by 2 bases and J by 4 bases. The CDR3 consists of 13 residues. Germline-derived CDR1 and CDR2 are SGHRS and YFSETQ.

CDR3 region: CAIGQGARYSNEQFF. CDR3 in DNA: TGTGCCATCGGACAGGGGGCGCGGTACAGCAATGAGCAGTTCTTC. The chain combines TRBV10-3 with TRBJ2-1, with 11 bases matching TRBD1. CDR3 length equals 15 residues. V trimming: 8 bases; J trimming: 6 bases; junction bases outside the gene matches: 9. Per germline, CDR1 ENHRY and CDR2 SYGVKD.

The chain employs TRBV6-2 or TRBV6-3 and TRBJ1-5; D perhaps matches TRBD1 (6 bases). The CDR3 has 15 amino acids. Trimming took 5 bases from V and 4 from J, leaving 15 bases between them. CDR1 and CDR2 (germline): MNHEY, SVGEGT. The CDR3 sequence: CASSTIRGLNQPQHF. The CDR3 bases are TGTGCCAGCAGTACGATCAGGGGACTAAATCAGCCCCAGCATTTT.

The CDR3 spells CASRTGAYGYTF. As DNA, the CDR3 is TGTGCCAGCAGGACAGGGGCCTATGGCTACACCTTC. The gene calls are TRBV2 and TRBJ1-2, with 8 nucleotides matching TRBD1. V was clipped by 6 bases and J by 4 bases; unmatched bases: 1. The length of the CDR3 is 12 residues. The V gene's germline CDR1 is SNHLY and CDR2 FYNNEI. The complete variable domain, with remaining parts taken from reference TRBV2 and TRBJ1-2, reads EPEVTQTPSHQVTQMGQEVILRCVPISNHLYFYWYRQILGQKVEFLVSFYNNEISEKSEIFDDQFSVERPDGSNFTLKIRSTKLEDSAMYFCASRTGAYGYTFGSGTRLTVV.

The chain links TRBV6-2 or TRBV6-3 to TRBJ1-6; D is undetermined. Germline V lookup: CDR1 MNHEY, CDR2 SVGEGT. Trimming pared 5 bases from V and 11 bases from J, leaving 19 bases between. The CDR3 has 15 residues. CDR3 in DNA: TGTGCCAGCAGTCGAGTTCGACAAGGCAAAACACCCCTCCACTTT. Amino acids: CASSRVRQGKTPLHF.

Worth noting for this clone: Compared with germline, one end of the junction differs, possibly owing to a read error. The genes are TRBV19 and TRBJ2-6; D gene uncertain. This CDR3 has 14 amino acids. CDR1 and CDR2 from the germline V gene are LNHDA and SQIVND (reference sequence). The CDR3 spells CASSPGSGANVLTF. DNA for the CDR3: TGTGCTAGTAGTCCCGGCTCTGGGGCCAACGTCCTGACTTTC. Full variable domain (remainder filled in from reference TRBV19 and TRBJ2-6): DGGITQSPKYLFRKEGQNVTLSCEQNLNHDAMYWYRQDPGQGLRLIYYSQIVNDFQKGDIAEGYSVSREKKESFPLTVTSAQKNPTAFYLCASSPGSGANVLTFGAGSRLTVL.

This chain connects TRBV28 to TRBJ1-2; TRBD1 aligns across 9 bases. CDR1 MDHEN and CDR2 SYDVKM come from the germline V gene. The length of the CDR3 is 15 residues. After removal of 9 bases from V and 1 base from J, the junction contained 9 bases not matched to a gene. Here the CDR3 reads CASNQGTGNNYGYTF. In nucleotides, the CDR3 is TGTGCCAGTAACCAAGGGACAGGGAATAACTATGGCTACACCTTC.

The V and J genes are TRBV5-1 and TRBJ2-1; the D is unclear. V was trimmed by 4 bases and J by 0 bases, leaving 14 bases between them. Germline V gives CDR1 SGHRS, CDR2 YFSETQ. The CDR3 totals 16 residues. The CDR3 here is CASSRGSVGSYNEQFF. The CDR3, as DNA: TGCGCCAGCAGCCGCGGTTCGGTGGGCTCCTACAATGAGCAGTTCTTC.